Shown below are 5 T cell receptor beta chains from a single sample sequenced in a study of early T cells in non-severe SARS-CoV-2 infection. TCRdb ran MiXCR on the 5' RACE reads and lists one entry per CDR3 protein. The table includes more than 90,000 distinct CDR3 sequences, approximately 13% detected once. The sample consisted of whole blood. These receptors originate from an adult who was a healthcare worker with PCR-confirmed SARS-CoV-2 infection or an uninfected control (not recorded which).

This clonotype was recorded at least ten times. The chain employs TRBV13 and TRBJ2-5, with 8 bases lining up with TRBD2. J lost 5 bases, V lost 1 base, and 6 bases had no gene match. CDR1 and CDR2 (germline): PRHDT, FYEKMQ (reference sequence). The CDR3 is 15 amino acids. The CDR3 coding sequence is TGTGCCAGCAGCTTAGATGGCGGGGGGACGGAGACCCAGTACTTC. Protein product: CASSLDGGGTETQYF.

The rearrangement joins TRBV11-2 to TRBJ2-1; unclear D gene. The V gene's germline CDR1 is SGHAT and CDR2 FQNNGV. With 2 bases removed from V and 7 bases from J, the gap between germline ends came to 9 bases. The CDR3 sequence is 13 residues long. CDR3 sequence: CASSLRRVNEQFF. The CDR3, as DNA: TGTGCCAGCAGCTTAAGGCGAGTGAATGAGCAGTTCTTC.

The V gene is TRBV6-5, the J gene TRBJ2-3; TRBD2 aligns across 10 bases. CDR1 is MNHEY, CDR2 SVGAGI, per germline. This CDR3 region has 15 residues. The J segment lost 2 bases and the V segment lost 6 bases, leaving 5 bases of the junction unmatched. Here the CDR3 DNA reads TGTGCCAGCAGAGCGGGACTAGCGATCACAGATACGCAGTATTTT. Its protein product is CASRAGLAITDTQYF.

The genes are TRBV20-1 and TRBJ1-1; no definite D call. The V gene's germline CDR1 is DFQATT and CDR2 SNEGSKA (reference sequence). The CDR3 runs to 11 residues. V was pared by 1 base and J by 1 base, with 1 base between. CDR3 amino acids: CSARANTEAFF. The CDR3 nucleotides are TGCAGTGCTAGAGCGAACACTGAAGCTTTCTTT.

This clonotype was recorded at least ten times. The CDR3 DNA reads TGTGCCAGCAGTGACGCTCCTGGAAACACCATATATTTT. Protein sequence: CASSDAPGNTIYF. The chain has TRBV6-2 or TRBV6-3 and TRBJ1-3; no clear D gene. Germline values: CDR1 MNHEY, CDR2 SVGEGT. Trimming shortened V by 5 bases and J by 2 bases, and 7 bases separated the two germline ends. CDR3 length equals 13 residues.